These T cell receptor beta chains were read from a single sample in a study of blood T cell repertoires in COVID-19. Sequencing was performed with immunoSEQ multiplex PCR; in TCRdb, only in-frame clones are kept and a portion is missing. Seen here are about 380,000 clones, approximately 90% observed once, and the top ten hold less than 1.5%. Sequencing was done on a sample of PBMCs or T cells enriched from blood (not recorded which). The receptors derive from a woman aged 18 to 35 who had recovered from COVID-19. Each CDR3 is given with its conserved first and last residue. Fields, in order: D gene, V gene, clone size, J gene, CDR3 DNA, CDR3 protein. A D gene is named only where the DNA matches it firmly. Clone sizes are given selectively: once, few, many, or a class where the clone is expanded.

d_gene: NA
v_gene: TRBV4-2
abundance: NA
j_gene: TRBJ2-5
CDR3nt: TGTGCCAGCAGCCAAGACGCTAGCCCCGCCGAGACCCAGTACTTC
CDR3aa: CASSQDASPAETQYF

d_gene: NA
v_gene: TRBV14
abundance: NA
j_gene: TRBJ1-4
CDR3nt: TGTGCCAGCAGCCAAGATCTGAACACGGAGCTTGAAAAACTGTTTTTT
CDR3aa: CASSQDLNTELEKLFF

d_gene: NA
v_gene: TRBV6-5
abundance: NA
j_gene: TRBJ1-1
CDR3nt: TGTGCCAGCAGGGTGCTCGGGAACACTGAAGCTTTCTTT
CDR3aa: CASRVLGNTEAFF

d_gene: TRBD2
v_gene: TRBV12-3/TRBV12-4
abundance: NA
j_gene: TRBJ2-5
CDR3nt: TGTGCCAGCAGCCATGGACTAGCGGGGGACCAGTACTTC
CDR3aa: CASSHGLAGDQYF

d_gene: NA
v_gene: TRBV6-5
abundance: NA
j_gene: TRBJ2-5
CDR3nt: TGTGCCAAAAAAGGGGGGGCCCAGTACTTC
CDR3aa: CAKKGGAQYF

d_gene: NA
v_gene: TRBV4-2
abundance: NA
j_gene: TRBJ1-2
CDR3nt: TGTGCCAGCAGCCAGGTGACAGGCCCCCTAGGAGGTTATGGCTACACCTTC
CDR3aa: CASSQVTGPLGGYGYTF

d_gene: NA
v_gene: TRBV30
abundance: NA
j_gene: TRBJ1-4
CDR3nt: TGTGCCTGGAGTGCACCCCCAGGGTCGGTGTTTTTT
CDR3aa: CAWSAPPGSVFF

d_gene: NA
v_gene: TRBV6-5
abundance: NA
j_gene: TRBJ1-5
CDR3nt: TGTGCCAGCAGTAGGAGGGCAGATCAGCCCCAGCATTTT
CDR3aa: CASSRRADQPQHF

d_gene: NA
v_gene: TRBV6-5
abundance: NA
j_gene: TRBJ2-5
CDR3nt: TGTGCCAGCAGTCTCGGGGTAGCGAGGAAGACCCAGTACTTC
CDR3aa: CASSLGVARKTQYF

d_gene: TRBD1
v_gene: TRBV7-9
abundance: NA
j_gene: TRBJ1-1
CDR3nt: TGTGCCAGCAGCTTAGCCGACAGGGGTGAAGCTTTCTTT
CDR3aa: CASSLADRGEAFF

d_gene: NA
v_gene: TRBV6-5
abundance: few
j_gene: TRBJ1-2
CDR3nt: TGTGCCAGCAGTTACAGGACTTGGAACTATGGCTACACCTTC
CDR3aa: CASSYRTWNYGYTF

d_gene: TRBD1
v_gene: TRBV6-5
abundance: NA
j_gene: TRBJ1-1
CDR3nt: TGTGCCAGCAGCAGGGGGCTGAACACTGAAGCTTTCTTT
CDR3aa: CASSRGLNTEAFF

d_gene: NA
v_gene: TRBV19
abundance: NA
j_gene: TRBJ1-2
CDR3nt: TGTGCCAGTAGTACGGCCCGGCACGGGGATGGCTACACCTTC
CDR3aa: CASSTARHGDGYTF

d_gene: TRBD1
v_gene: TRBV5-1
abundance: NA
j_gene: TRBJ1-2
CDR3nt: TGCGCCAGCAGTTATGGACAGGACTATGGCTACACCTTC
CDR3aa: CASSYGQDYGYTF

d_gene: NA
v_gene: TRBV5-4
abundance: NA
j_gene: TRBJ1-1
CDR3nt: TGTGCCAGCAGCGTTCAACAGGGCGGTGGCACTGAAGCTTTCTTT
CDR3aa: CASSVQQGGGTEAFF

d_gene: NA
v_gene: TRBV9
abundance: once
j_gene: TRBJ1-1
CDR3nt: TGTGCCAGCAGCGTAGATGGACACCGGAACACTGAAGCTTTCTTT
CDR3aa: CASSVDGHRNTEAFF

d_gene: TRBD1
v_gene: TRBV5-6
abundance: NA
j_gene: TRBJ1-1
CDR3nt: TGTGCCAGCAGCTCCTCCCAGGGCGACAGGGGGCGGATGAACACTGAAGCTTTCTTT
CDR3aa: CASSSSQGDRGRMNTEAFF

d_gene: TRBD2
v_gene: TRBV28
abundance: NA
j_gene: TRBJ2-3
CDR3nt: TGTGCCAGCAGCTGGACTAGCGGGGGCACAGATACGCAGTATTTT
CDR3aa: CASSWTSGGTDTQYF

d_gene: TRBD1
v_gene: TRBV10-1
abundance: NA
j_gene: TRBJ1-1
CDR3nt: TGCGCCAGCAGCCCAGGGGGGACTAGGACTGAAGCTTTCTTT
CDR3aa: CASSPGGTRTEAFF

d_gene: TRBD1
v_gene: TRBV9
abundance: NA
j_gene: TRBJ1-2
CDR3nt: TGTGCCAGCAGCACCAGTACAGGGGGCTATGGCTACACCTTC
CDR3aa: CASSTSTGGYGYTF

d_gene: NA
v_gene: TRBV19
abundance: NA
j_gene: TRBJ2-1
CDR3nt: TGTGCCAGTAGTATAGTAGGGGGGGCGGTAGGGCTGGGCAATGAGCAGTTCTTC
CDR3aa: CASSIVGGAVGLGNEQFF

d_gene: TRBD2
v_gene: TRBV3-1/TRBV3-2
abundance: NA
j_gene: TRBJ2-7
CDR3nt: TGTGCCAGCAGGGAAACTAGCGGGGGATCCTACGAGCAGTACTTC
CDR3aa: CASRETSGGSYEQYF

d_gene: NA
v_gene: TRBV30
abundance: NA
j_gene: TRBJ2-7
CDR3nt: TGTGCCTGGAGTGTGGGACAAACCTACGAGCAGTACTTC
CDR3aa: CAWSVGQTYEQYF

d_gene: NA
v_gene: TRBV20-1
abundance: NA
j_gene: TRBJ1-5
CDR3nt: TGCAGTGCTAGTTTACGGGAGGTGGGCAATCAGCCCCAGCATTTT
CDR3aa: CSASLREVGNQPQHF

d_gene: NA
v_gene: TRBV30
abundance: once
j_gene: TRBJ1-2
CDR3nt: TGTGCCTGGAGTGTACTCGGGTCGATTCCTAACTATGGCTACACCTTC
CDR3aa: CAWSVLGSIPNYGYTF

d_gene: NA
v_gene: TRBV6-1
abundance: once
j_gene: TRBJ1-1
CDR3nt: TGTGCCAGCAGTGAAGCGGACTTATGGGGTAACACTGAAGCTTTCTTT
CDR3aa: CASSEADLWGNTEAFF

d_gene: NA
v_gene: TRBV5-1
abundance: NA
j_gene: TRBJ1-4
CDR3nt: TGCGCCAGCAGCTTGGAGGGGCAGGCTAATGAAAAACTGTTTTTT
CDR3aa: CASSLEGQANEKLFF

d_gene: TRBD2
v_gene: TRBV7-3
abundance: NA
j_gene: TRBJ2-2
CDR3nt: TGTGCCAGCAGTCCCACCGGGACTAGCGGGGGAGTTGTTACCGGGGAGCTGTTTTTT
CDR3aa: CASSPTGTSGGVVTGELFF

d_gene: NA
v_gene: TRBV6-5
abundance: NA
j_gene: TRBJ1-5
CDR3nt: TGTGCCACCGACGGGTCGGGGGGGAACAATCAGCCCCAGCATTTT
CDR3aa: CATDGSGGNNQPQHF

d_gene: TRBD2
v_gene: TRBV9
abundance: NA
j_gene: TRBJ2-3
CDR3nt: TGTGCCAGCAGCGTCTTGCGGGGAGGGACAGATACGCAGTATTTT
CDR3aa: CASSVLRGGTDTQYF

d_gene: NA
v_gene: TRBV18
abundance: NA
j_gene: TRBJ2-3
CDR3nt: TGTGCCAGCTCACCGGGAACTGCGGGGTACACAGATACGCAGTATTTT
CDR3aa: CASSPGTAGYTDTQYF

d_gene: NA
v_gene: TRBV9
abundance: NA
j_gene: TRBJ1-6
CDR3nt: TGTGCCAGCAGCGTAGGGGCCTCCTATAATTCACCCCTCCACTTT
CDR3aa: CASSVGASYNSPLHF

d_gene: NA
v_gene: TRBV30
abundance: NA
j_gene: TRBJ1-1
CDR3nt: TGTGCCTGGAGTGTACAGCCCTCCACTGAAGCTTTCTTT
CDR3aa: CAWSVQPSTEAFF

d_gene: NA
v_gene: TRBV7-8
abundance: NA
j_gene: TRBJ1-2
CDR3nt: TGTGCCAGCAGCTTAGCGGGTACGAAGGGGGAGCGGGGCTACACCTTC
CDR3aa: CASSLAGTKGERGYTF

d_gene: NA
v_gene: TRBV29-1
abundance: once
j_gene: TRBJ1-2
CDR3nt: TGCAGCGTGGACGGACAGTCAGGGTATGGCTACACCTTC
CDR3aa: CSVDGQSGYGYTF

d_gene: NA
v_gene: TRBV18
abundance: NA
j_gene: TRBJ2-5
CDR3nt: TGTGCCAGCTCACCGGGACACATGCAAGAGACCCAGTACTTC
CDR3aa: CASSPGHMQETQYF

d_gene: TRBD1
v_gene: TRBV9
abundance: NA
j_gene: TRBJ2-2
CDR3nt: TGTGCCAGCAGCCCACCCGGGACAGGGGTCACCGGGGAGCTGTTTTTT
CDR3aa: CASSPPGTGVTGELFF

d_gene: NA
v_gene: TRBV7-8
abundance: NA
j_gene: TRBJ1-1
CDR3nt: TGTGCCAGCAGCTCGGGGGGGTACACTGAAGCTTTCTTT
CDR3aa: CASSSGGYTEAFF

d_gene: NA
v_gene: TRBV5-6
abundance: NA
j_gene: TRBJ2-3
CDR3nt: TGTGCCAGCAGCTTGGGAGGGGGAACAGATACGCAGTATTTT
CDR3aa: CASSLGGGTDTQYF

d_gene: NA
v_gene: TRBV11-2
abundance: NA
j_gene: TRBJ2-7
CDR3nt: TGTGCCAGCAGCTCTATTCTACACGGAGCCCCCTACGAGCAGTACTTC
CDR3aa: CASSSILHGAPYEQYF

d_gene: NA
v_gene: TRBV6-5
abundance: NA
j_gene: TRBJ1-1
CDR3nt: TGTGCCAGCACTACCCCCGGGATCAAGAACACTGAAGCTTTCTTT
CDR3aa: CASTTPGIKNTEAFF

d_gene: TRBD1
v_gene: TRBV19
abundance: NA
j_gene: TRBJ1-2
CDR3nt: TGTGCCAGTAGTCCGGCCCAGGGGGCGTATGGCTACACCTTC
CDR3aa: CASSPAQGAYGYTF

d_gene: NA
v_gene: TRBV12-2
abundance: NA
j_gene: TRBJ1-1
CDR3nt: TGTGCAAGTCGCTTAGCGCTAAAGTTCAGGGGGATGAACACTGAAGCTTTCTTT
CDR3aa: CASRLALKFRGMNTEAFF

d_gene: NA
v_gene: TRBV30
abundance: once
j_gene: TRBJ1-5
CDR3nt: TGTGCCTGGAGTGTACAGCGGGGTCAGCCCCAGCATTTT
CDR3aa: CAWSVQRGQPQHF

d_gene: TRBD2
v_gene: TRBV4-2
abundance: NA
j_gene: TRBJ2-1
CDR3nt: TGTGCCAGCAGCCCTATCACTAGCGCTGATTACAATGAGCAGTTCTTC
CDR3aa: CASSPITSADYNEQFF

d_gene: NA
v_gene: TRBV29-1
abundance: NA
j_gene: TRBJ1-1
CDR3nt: TGCAGCGTTAGAGGGAGGGTGAACACTGAAGCTTTCTTT
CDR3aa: CSVRGRVNTEAFF

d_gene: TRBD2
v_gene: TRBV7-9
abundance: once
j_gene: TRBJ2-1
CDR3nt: TGTGCCAGTTGGCCCCCTAGCGGGGGGGCATCATACAATGAGCAGTTCTTC
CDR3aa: CASWPPSGGASYNEQFF

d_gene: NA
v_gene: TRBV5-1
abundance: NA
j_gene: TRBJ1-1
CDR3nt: TGCGCCAGCAGCTACACCTACGAGGGTGGGACTGAAGCTTTCTTT
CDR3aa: CASSYTYEGGTEAFF

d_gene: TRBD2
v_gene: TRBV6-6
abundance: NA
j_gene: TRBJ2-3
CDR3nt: TGTGCCACTGGGACTAGCGGCACAGATACGCAGTATTTT
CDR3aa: CATGTSGTDTQYF

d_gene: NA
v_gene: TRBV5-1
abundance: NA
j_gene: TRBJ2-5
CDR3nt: TGCGCCAGCAGCTTTCAGGAGGGACAGCCAGAAGAGACCCAGTACTTC
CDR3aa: CASSFQEGQPEETQYF

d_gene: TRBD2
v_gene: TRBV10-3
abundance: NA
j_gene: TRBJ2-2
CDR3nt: TGTGCCATCAGTGCTACTAGCGGGGGCCGCACCGGGGAGCTGTTTTTT
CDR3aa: CAISATSGGRTGELFF

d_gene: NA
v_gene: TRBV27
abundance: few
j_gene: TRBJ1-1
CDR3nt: TGTGCCAGCAGCCGGGGGGGGGCAGGGACTGAAGCTTTCTTT
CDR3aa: CASSRGGAGTEAFF

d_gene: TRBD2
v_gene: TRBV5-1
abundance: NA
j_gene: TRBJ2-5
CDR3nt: TGCGCCAGCAGCTTGTTTGGCGGGGGGTACCAAGAGACCCAGTACTTC
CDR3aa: CASSLFGGGYQETQYF

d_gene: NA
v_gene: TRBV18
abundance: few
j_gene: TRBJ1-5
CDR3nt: TGTGCCAGCTCAAGCCAGACAGATCAGCCCCAGCATTTT
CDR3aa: CASSSQTDQPQHF

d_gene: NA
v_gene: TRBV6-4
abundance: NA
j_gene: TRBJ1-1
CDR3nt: TGTGCCAGCAGTGCGGACAGCATGAACACTGAAGCTTTCTTT
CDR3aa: CASSADSMNTEAFF